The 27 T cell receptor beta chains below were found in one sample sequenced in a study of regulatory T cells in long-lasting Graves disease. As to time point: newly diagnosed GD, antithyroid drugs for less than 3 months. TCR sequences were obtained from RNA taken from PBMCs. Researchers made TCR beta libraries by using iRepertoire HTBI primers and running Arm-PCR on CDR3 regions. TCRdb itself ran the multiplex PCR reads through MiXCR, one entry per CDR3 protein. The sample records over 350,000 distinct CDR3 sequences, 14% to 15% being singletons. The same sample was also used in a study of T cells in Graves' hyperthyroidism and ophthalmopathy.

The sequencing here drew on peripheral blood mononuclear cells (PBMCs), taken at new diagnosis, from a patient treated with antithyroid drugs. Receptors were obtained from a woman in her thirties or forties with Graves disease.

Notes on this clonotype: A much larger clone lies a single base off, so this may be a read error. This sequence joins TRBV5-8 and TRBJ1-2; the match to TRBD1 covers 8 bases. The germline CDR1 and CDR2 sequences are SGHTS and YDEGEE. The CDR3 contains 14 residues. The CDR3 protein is CASSLGQGLYGYSF. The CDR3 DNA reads TGTGCCAGCAGCTTGGGACAGGGGTTATATGGCTACAGCTTC.

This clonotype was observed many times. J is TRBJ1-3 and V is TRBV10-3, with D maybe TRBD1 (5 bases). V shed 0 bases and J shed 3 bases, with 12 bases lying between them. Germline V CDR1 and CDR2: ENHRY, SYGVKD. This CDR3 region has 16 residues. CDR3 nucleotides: TGTGCCATCAGTGAGTCGATACGAACAGGTGGAAACACCATATATTTT. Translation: CAISESIRTGGNTIYF.

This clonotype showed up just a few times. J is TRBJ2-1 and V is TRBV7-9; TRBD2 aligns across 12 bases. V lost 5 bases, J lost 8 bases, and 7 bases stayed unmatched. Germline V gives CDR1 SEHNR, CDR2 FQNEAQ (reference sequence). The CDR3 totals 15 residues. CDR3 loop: CASSPLAGGAYEQFF. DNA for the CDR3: TGTGCCAGCAGCCCGCTAGCGGGAGGGGCTTATGAGCAGTTCTTC.

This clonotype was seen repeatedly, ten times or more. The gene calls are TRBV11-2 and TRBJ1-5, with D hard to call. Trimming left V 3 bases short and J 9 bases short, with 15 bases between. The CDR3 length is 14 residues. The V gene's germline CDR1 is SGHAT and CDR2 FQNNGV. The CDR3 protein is CASSFGRTHSPQHF. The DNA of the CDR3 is TGTGCCAGCAGCTTTGGGCGGACCCATTCGCCCCAGCATTTT.

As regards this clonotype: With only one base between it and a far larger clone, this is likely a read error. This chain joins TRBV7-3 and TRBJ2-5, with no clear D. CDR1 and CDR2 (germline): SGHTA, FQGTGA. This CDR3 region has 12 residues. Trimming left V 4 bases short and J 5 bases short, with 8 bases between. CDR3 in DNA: TGTGCCAGCAGCTCCCACGGGGAGACCCAGTACTTC. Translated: CASSSHGETQYF.

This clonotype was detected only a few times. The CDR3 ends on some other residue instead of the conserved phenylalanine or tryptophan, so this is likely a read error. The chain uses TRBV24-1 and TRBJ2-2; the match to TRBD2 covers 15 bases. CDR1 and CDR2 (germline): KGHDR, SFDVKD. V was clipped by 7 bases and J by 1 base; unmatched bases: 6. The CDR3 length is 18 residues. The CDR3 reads CATRRRTSGRENTGELFL. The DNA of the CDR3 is TGTGCCACCAGAAGACGGACTAGCGGGAGGGAGAACACCGGGGAGCTGTTTCTT.

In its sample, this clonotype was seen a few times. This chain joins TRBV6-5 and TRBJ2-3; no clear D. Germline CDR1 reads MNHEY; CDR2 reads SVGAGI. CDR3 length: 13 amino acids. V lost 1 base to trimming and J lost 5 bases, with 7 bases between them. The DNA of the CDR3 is TGTGCCAGCAGTTACTTCCCGGGAGATACGCAGTATTTT. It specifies CASSYFPGDTQYF.

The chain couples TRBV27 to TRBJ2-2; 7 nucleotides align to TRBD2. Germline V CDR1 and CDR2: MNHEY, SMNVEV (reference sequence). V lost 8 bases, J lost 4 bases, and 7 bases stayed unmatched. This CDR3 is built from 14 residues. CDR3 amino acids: CASGGGRATGELFF. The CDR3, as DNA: TGTGCCAGCGGGGGAGGGCGGGCCACCGGGGAGCTGTTTTTT.

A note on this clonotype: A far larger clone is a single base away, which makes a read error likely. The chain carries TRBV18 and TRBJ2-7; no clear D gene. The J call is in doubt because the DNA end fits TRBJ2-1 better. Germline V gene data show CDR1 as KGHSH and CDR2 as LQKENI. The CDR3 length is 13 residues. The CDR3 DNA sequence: TGTGCCAACTCACCATGGACGGACAATGAGCAGTTCTTC. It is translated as CANSPWTDNEQFF.

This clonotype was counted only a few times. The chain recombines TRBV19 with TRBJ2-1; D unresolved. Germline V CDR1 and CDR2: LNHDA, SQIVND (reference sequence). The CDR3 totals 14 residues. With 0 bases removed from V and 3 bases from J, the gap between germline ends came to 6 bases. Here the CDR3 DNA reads TGTGCCAGTAGTATAGATCACGTCTACAATGAGCAGTTCTTC. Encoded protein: CASSIDHVYNEQFF.

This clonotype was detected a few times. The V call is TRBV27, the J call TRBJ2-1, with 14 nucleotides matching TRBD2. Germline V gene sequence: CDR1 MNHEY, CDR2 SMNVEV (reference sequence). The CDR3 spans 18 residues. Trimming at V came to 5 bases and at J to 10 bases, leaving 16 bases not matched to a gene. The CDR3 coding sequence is TGTGCCAGCAGTCTCCTCCCGGGACTAGCGGGAGTGCGGAACGAGCAGTTCTTC. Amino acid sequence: CASSLLPGLAGVRNEQFF.

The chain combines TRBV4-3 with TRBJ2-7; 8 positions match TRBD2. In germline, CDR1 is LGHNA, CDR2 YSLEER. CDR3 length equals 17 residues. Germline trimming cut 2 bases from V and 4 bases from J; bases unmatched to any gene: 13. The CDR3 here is CASSQQPLREVGYEQYF. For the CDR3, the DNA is TGCGCCAGCAGCCAACAACCACTGCGGGAGGTTGGGTACGAGCAGTACTTC.

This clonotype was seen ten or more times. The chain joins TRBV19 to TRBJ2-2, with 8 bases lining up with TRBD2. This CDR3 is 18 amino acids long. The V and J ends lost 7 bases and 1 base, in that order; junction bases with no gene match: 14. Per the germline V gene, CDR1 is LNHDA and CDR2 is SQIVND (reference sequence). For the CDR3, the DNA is TGTGCCAGTATGCTTAGACGGGGGGGGCGTCGGAACACCGGGGAGCTGTTTTTT. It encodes CASMLRRGGRRNTGELFF.

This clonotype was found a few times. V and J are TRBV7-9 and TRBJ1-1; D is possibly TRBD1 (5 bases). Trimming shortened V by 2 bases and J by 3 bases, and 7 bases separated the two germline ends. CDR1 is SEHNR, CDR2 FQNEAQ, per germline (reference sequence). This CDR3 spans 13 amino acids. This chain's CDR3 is CASSLLGDTEAFF. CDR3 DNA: TGTGCCAGCAGCTTACTGGGGGACACTGAAGCTTTCTTT.

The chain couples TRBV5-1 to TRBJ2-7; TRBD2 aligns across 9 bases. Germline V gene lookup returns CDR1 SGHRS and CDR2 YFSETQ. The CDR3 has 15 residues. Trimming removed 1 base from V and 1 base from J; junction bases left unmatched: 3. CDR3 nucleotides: TGCGCCAGCAGCTTGCAGAGCGGGAGGTCCTACGAGCAGTACTTC. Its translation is CASSLQSGRSYEQYF.

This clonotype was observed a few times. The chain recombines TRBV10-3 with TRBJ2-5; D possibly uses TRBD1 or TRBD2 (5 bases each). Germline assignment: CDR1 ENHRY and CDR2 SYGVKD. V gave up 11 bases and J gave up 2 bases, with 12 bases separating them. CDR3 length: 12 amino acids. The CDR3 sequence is CAVGAAQETQYF. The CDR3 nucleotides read TGTGCCGTCGGGGCAGCACAAGAGACCCAGTACTTC.

CDR3 DNA: TGTGCCAGCAGCGCCCATAACTACGAGGGAAATGAGCAGTTCTTC. It is translated as CASSAHNYEGNEQFF. The chain couples TRBV9 to TRBJ2-1, with a possible D match to TRBD2 (5 bases). This CDR3 has 15 amino acids. The germline V gene has CDR1 SGDLS and CDR2 YYNGEE. Between the trimmed V and J ends, which lost 3 bases and 7 bases, there was a span of 17 bases.

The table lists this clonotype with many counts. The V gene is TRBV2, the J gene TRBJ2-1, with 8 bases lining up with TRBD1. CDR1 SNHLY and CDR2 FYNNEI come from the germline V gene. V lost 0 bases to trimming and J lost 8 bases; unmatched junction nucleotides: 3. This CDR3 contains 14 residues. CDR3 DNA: TGTGCCAGCAGTGAAGCCGTGACAGGGGATGAGCAGTTCTTC. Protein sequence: CASSEAVTGDEQFF.

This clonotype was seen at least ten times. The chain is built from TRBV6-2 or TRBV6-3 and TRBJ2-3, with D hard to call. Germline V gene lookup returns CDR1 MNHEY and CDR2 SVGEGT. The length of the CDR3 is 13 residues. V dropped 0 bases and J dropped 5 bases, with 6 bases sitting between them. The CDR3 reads CASSYSSVDTQYF. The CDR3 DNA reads TGTGCCAGCAGTTACTCCAGCGTAGATACGCAGTATTTT.

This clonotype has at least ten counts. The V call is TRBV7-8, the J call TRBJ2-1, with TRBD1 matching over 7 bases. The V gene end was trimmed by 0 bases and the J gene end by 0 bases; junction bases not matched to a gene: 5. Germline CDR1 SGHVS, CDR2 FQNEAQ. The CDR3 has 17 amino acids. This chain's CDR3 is CASSLAGDSSSYNEQFF. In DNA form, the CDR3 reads TGTGCCAGCAGCTTAGCGGGGGACAGTTCCTCCTACAATGAGCAGTTCTTC.

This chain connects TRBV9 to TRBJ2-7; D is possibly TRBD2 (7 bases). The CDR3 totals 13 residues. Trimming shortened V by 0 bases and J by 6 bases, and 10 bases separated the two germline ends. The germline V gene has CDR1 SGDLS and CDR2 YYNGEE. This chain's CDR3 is CASSVGGGLEQYF. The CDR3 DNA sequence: TGTGCCAGCAGCGTAGGGGGGGGGCTCGAGCAGTACTTC.

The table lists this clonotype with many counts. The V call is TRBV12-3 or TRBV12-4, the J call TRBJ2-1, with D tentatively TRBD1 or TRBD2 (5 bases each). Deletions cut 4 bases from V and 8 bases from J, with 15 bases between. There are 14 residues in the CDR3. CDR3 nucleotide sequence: TGTGCCAGCAGTTACGGGACCACGAACGATGAGCAGTTCTTC. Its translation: CASSYGTTNDEQFF.

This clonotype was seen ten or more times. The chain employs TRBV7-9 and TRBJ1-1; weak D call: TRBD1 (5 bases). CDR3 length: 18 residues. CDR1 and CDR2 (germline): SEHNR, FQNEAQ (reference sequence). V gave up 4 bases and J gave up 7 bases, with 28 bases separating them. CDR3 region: CASSSGPSVTLPRNEAFF. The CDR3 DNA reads TGTGCCAGCAGCTCGGGACCCTCAGTGACCCTCCCCCGCAATGAAGCTTTCTTT.

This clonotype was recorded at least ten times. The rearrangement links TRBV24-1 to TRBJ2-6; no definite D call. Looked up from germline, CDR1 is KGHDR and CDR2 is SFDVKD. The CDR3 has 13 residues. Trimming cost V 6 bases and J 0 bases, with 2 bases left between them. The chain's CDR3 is CATSLSGANVLTF. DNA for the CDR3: TGTGCCACCAGTCTCTCTGGGGCCAACGTCCTGACTTTC.

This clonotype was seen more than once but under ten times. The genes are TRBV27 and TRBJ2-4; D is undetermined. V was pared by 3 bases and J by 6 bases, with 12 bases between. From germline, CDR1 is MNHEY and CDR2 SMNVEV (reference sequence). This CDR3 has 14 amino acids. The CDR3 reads CASSLSRNRNIQYF. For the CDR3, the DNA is TGTGCCAGCAGTTTGTCGAGAAACAGAAACATTCAGTACTTC.

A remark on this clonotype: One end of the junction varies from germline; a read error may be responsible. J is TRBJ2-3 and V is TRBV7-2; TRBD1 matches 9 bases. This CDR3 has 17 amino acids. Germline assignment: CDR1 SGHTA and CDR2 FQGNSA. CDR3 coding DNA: TGTGCCAACAGCTTCCCTGCGACAGGGGGGCTTCGGGGTACGCAGTATTTT. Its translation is CANSFPATGGLRGTQYF. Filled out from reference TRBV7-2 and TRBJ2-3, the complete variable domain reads GAGVSQSPSNKVTEKGKDVELRCDPISGHTALYWYRQSLGQGLEFLIYFQGNSAPDKSGLPSDRFSAERTGGSVSTLTIQRTQQEDSAVYLCANSFPATGGLRGTQYFGPGTRLTVL.

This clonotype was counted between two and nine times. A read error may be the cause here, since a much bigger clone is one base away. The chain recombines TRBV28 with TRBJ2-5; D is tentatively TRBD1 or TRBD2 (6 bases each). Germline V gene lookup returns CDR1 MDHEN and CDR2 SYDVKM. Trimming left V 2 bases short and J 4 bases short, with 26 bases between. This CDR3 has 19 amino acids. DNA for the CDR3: TGTGCCAGCAGTTTAAGGGGGTTGAGGGGCGCGGGGCTTGGAGAGACCCAGTACTTC. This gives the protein CASSLRGLRGAGLGETQYF.